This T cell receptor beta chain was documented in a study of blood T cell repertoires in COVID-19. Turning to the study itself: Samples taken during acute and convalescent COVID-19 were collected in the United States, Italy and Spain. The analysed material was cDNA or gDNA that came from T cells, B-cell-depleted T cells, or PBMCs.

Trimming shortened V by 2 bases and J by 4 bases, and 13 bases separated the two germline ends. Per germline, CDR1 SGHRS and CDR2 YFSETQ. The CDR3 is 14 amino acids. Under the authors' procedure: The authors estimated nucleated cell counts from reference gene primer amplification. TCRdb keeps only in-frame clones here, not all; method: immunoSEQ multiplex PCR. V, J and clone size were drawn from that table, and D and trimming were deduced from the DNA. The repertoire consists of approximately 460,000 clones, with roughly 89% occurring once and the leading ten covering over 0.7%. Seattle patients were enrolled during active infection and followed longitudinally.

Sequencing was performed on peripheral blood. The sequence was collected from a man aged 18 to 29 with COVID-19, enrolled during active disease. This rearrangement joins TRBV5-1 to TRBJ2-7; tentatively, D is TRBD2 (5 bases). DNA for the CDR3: TGCGCCAGCAGCTTCCGGGGAAAGAAATACGAGCAGTACTTC. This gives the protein CASSFRGKKYEQYF.